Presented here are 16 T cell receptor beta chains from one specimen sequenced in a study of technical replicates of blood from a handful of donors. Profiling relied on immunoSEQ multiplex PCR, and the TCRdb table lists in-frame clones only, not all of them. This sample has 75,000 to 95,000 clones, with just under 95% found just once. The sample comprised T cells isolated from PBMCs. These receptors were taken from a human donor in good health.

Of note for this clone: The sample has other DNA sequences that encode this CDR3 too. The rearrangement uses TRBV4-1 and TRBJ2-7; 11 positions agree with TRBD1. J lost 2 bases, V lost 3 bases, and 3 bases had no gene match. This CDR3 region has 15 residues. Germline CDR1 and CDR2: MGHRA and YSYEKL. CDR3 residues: CASSHPGQGAYEQYF. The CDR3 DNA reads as TGCGCCAGCAGCCACCCGGGACAGGGGGCCTACGAGCAGTACTTC.

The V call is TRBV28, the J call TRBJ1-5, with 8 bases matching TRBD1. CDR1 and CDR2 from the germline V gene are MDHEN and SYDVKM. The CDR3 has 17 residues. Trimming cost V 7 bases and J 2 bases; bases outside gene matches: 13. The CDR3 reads CASTETRTTGGNQPQHF. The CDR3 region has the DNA TGTGCCAGCACTGAAACCCGTACGACAGGGGGCAATCAGCCCCAGCATTTT.

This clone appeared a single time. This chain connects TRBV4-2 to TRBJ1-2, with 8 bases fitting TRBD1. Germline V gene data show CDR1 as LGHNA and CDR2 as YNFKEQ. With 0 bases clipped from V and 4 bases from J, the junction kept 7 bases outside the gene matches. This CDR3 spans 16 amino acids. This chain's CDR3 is CASSQDPGTGVYGYTF. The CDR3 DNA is TGTGCCAGCAGCCAAGATCCCGGGACAGGAGTCTATGGCTACACCTTC.

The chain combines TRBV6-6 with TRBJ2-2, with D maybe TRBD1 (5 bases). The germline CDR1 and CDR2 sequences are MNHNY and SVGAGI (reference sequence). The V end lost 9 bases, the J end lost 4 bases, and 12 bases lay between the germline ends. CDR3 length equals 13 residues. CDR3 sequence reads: CASSGRATGELFF. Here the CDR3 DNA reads TGTGCCAGTTCTGGCAGGGCCACCGGGGAGCTGTTTTTT.

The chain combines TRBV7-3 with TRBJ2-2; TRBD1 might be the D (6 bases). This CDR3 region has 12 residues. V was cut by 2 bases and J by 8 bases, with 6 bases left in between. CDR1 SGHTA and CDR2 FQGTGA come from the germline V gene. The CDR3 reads CASSLQGGELFF. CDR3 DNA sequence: TGTGCCAGCAGCTTACAGGGGGGGGAGCTGTTTTTT.

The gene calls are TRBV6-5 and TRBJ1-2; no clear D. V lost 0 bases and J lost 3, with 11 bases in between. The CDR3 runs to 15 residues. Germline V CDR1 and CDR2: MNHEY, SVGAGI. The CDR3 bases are TGTGCCAGCAGTTACTCTCCGGAGGTAGACTATGGCTACACCTTC. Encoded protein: CASSYSPEVDYGYTF.

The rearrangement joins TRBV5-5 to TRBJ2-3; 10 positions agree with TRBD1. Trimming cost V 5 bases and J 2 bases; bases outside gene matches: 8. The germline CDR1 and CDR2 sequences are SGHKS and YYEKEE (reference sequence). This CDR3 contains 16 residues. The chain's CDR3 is CASSFGQGEATDTQYF. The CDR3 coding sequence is TGTGCCAGCAGTTTCGGACAGGGGGAGGCCACAGATACGCAGTATTTT.

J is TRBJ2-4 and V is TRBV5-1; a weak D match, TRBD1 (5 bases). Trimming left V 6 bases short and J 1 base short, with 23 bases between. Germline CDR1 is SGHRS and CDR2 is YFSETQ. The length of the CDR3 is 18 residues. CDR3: CASILAQGAESAKNIQYF. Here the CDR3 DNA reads TGCGCCAGCATCCTTGCTCAGGGCGCGGAATCCGCCAAAAACATTCAGTACTTC.

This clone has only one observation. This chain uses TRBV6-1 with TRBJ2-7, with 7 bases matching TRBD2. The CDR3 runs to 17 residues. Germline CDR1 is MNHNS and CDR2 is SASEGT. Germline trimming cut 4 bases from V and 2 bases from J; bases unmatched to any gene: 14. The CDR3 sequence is CASSAGHAGVITYEQYF. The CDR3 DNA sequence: TGTGCCAGCAGTGCCGGACACGCGGGGGTAATAACCTACGAGCAGTACTTC.

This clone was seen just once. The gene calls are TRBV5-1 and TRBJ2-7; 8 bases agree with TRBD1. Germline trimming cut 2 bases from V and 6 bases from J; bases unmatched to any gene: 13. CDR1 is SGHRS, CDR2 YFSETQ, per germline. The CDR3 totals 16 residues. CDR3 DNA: TGCGCCAGCAGCTTCGCACAGGGGGAACTTTATGGCGAGCAGTACTTC. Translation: CASSFAQGELYGEQYF.

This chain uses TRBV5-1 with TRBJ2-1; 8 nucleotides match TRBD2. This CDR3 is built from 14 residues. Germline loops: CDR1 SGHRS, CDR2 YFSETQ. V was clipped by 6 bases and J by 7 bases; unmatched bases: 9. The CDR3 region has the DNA TGCGCCAGCACTTATAGCGGGGTGGAGAATGAGCAGTTCTTC. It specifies CASTYSGVENEQFF.

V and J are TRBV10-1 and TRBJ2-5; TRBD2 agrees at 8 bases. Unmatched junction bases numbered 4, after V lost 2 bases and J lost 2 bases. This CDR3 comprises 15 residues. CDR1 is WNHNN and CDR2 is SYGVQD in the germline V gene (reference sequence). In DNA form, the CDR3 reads TGCGCCAGCAGTGAGAGGTCTAGCGGGCAAGAGACCCAGTACTTC. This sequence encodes CASSERSSGQETQYF.

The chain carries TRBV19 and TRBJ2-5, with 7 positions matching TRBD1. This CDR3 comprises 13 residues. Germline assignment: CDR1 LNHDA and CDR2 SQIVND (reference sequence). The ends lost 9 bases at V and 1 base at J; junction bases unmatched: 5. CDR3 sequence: CASSRDSQETQYF. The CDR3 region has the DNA TGTGCCAGCTCCAGGGACAGCCAAGAGACCCAGTACTTC.

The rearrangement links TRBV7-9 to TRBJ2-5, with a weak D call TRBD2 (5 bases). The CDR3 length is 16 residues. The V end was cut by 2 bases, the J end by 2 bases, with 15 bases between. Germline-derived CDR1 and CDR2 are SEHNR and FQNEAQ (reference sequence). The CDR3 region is CASSLIGSGIQETQYF. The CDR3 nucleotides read TGTGCCAGCAGCTTAATAGGATCCGGGATTCAAGAGACCCAGTACTTC.

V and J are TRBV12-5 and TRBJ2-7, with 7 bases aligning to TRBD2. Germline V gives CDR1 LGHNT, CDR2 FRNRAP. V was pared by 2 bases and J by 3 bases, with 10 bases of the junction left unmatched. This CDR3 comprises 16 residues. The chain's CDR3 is CASGLPFGRESYEQYF. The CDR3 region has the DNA TGTGCTAGTGGTTTGCCCTTCGGGCGGGAGAGCTACGAGCAGTACTTC.

CDR3 bases: TGCGCCACGAGACAGGGGATGAACACTGAAGCTTTCTTT. Translating gives CATRQGMNTEAFF. This chain connects TRBV4-1 to TRBJ1-1; 8 bases are a match to TRBD1. V shed 10 bases and J 0 bases; nucleotides not matched to a gene: 4. The CDR3 spans 13 residues. The germline V gene has CDR1 MGHRA and CDR2 YSYEKL.